Below, 13 T cell receptor beta chains from the same sample are listed, as sequenced in a study of blood T cell repertoires in COVID-19. Sequencing used immunoSEQ multiplex PCR; TCRdb keeps in-frame clones, though not all of them. Here the sample spans 350,000 to 550,000 clones, around 89% being singletons. Sequences were obtained from PBMCs or T cells enriched from blood (not recorded which). All receptors derive from a man under 40 who had recovered from COVID-19.

This chain joins TRBV7-6 and TRBJ2-7; 10 bases fit TRBD1. Germline-derived CDR1 and CDR2 are SGHVS and FNYEAQ. After removal of 1 base from V and 7 bases from J, the junction contained 7 bases not matched to a gene. The CDR3 loop spans 15 amino acids. The DNA of the CDR3 is TGTGCCAGCAGCTTAGATGGGACAGGGGCTAGAGAGCAGTACTTC. This codes for CASSLDGTGAREQYF. The full variable domain, its missing parts supplied by reference TRBV7-6 and TRBJ2-7, is GAGVSQSPRYKVTKRGQDVALRCDPISGHVSLYWYRQALGQGPEFLTYFNYEAQQDKSGLPNDRFSAERPEGSISTLTIQRTEQRDSAMYRCASSLDGTGAREQYFGPGTRLTVT.

This chain connects TRBV5-1 to TRBJ2-7; 10 nucleotides align to TRBD2. V gave up 3 bases and J gave up 4 bases; unmatched junction bases: 4. Germline V gene data show CDR1 as SGHRS and CDR2 as YFSETQ. The CDR3 runs 14 residues. The CDR3 is CASSSLAGVYEQYF. In DNA form, the CDR3 reads TGCGCCAGCAGCTCCCTAGCGGGAGTGTACGAGCAGTACTTC.

The CDR3 DNA reads as TGTGCCAGCAGCCAAGGAGACTACCCTGACAATGAGCAGTTCTTC. Its translation is CASSQGDYPDNEQFF. The chain carries TRBV3-1 (or the pseudogene TRBV3-2) and TRBJ2-1; TRBD2 might be the D (5 bases). Trimming removed 1 base at V and 5 bases at J, with 12 bases between. This CDR3 contains 15 residues. The germline gives CDR1 LGHDT, CDR2 YNNKEL (reference sequence).

The V call is TRBV7-9, the J call TRBJ2-7; 8 bases line up with TRBD2. The length of the CDR3 is 14 residues. Germline CDR1 SEHNR, CDR2 FQNEAQ (reference sequence). The V segment lost 1 base and the J segment 5 bases; nucleotides outside the gene matches: 4. CDR3 in DNA: TGTGCCAGCAGCTTAGGGGGACTAGAAGACGAGCAGTACTTC. Translated: CASSLGGLEDEQYF.

The V call is TRBV7-2, the J call TRBJ1-5; weak D call: TRBD1 (6 bases). Germline-derived CDR1 and CDR2 are SGHTA and FQGNSA. This CDR3 has 16 residues. With 6 bases removed from V and 4 bases from J, the gap between germline ends came to 19 bases. CDR3 DNA: TGTGCCAGCAGTTCGGGACAAGCGCCTCTAAATCAGCCCCAGCATTTT. Translation gives CASSSGQAPLNQPQHF.

The chain uses TRBV2 and TRBJ2-4; weak D call: TRBD1 (6 bases). CDR1 SNHLY and CDR2 FYNNEI come from the germline V gene. The CDR3 is 12 amino acids. The V and J ends lost 2 bases and 15 bases respectively, with 14 bases between them. CDR3 in amino acids: CASSEWWQGLYF. The CDR3 DNA is TGTGCCAGCAGTGAATGGTGGCAGGGGCTGTACTTC.

This rearrangement joins TRBV11-3 to TRBJ2-1; TRBD2 matches 7 bases. This CDR3 has 15 amino acids. The trim removed 1 base at V and 8 bases at J, leaving 8 bases unmatched. Germline V gene lookup returns CDR1 SGHNT and CDR2 YENEEA. CDR3 region: CASSLGAGEPHEQFF. CDR3 bases: TGTGCCAGCAGCTTAGGGGCGGGAGAACCCCATGAGCAGTTCTTC. Combining the CDR3 with reference TRBV11-3 and TRBJ2-1 gives the whole variable domain EAGVVQSPRYKIIEKKQPVAFWCNPISGHNTLYWYLQNLGQGPELLIRYENEEAVDDSQLPKDRFSAERLKGVDSTLKIQPAELGDSAVYLCASSLGAGEPHEQFFGPGTRLTVL.

The chain links TRBV19 to TRBJ1-5; 8 bases align to TRBD1. This CDR3 has 16 amino acids. Germline V lookup: CDR1 LNHDA, CDR2 SQIVND (reference sequence). The V segment lost 0 bases and the J segment 8 bases; nucleotides outside the gene matches: 9. The CDR3 sequence: CASSIEAGGYWEPQHF. Here the CDR3 DNA reads TGTGCCAGTAGTATAGAGGCAGGGGGCTATTGGGAGCCCCAGCATTTT.

A single count supports this clone. The J gene is TRBJ2-7, the V gene TRBV28, with D possibly being TRBD2 (5 bases). The CDR3 length is 13 residues. Trimming removed 10 bases from V and 4 bases from J, with 17 bases in between. The germline gives CDR1 MDHEN, CDR2 SYDVKM. The CDR3, as DNA: TGTGCCACCTACGTGAGCGGAATATACGAGCAGTACTTC. Protein sequence: CATYVSGIYEQYF. Using reference TRBV28 and TRBJ2-7 for the parts outside the CDR3, the full variable domain is DVKVTQSSRYLVKRTGEKVFLECVQDMDHENMFWYRQDPGLGLRLIYFSYDVKMKEKGDIPEGYSVSREKKERFSLILESASTNQTSMYLCATYVSGIYEQYFGPGTRLTVT.

This clone occurred a few times. The rearrangement uses TRBV11-2 and TRBJ2-3; 10 bases map to TRBD1. Trimming took 5 bases from V and 3 from J; bases not matched to a gene: 8. The germline CDR1 and CDR2 sequences are SGHAT and FQNNGV. This CDR3 is 16 amino acids long. This chain's CDR3 is CASSMRDRGRTDTQYF. The CDR3 nucleotides are TGTGCCAGCAGCATGCGAGACAGGGGGCGAACAGATACGCAGTATTTT.

V and J are TRBV6-6 and TRBJ2-1; the match to TRBD2 covers 10 bases. V dropped 5 bases and J dropped 8; count of bases not matched to a gene: 9. CDR3 length equals 15 residues. Germline CDR1 is MNHNY and CDR2 is SVGAGI (reference sequence). Here the CDR3 reads CASSPTSGRYHEQFF. CDR3 nucleotides: TGTGCCAGCAGTCCGACTAGCGGGCGGTACCATGAGCAGTTCTTC.

This chain uses TRBV6-5 with TRBJ2-3; D is uncertain. V shed 1 base and J shed 4 bases, with 12 bases lying between them. Germline loops: CDR1 MNHEY, CDR2 SVGAGI. The CDR3 is made up of 15 amino acids. The CDR3 nucleotides read TGTGCCAGCAGTTACTTTGGGCATCCGCCAGATACGCAGTATTTT. Protein: CASSYFGHPPDTQYF.

The gene calls are TRBV14 and TRBJ2-2; 11 bases align to TRBD1. The CDR3 is made up of 16 amino acids. V trimming: 3 bases; J trimming: 4 bases; junction bases outside the gene matches: 4. The V gene's germline CDR1 is SGHDN and CDR2 FVKESK. In DNA, the CDR3 is TGTGCCAGCAGCCAGGGACAGGGGGATAGCACCGGGGAGCTGTTTTTT. It yields the protein CASSQGQGDSTGELFF.